The 14 T cell receptor beta chains reported below all come from one sample, sequenced in a study of T cell responses to AZD1222 COVID-19 vaccine (dated by TCRdb to the early 2020s). Library preparation was by the immunoSEQ multiplex PCR assay. TCRdb retrieved this table from immuneACCESS and kept in-frame rearrangements only. Not all clones are present; in checked studies, unresolved V genes account for under half, and no reason is known for the remainder. Counted in this sample were under 100,000 clones; about 90% of them appeared once. The ten most abundant clones make up around 15% of the sample. This specimen's time point label, interpreted: baseline before first vaccination. Specimen: peripheral blood, collected on day 0 of AZD1222 vaccination. The receptors shown here come from an adult in good health.

V and J are TRBV19 and TRBJ2-7, with no clear D. The CDR3 consists of 15 residues. Germline V lookup: CDR1 LNHDA, CDR2 SQIVND (reference sequence). Deletions cut 2 bases from V and 2 bases from J, with 13 bases between. The CDR3 DNA follows: TGTGCCAGTAGTATAAAGAGAGACGGTACCTACGAGCAGTACTTC. It codes for CASSIKRDGTYEQYF.

The chain joins TRBV27 to TRBJ1-2; possibly TRBD1 for D (6 bases). Germline V lookup: CDR1 MNHEY, CDR2 SMNVEV (reference sequence). The CDR3 contains 13 residues. Trimming removed 5 bases from V and 7 bases from J, with 14 bases in between. CDR3 in DNA: TGTGCCAGCAGTAAACAGGGACGAGGTGGCTACACCTTC. This translates into CASSKQGRGGYTF.

The chain's CDR3 is CASSLRPTTGYGYEQYF. The CDR3 coding sequence is TGTGCCAGCAGCCTCCGACCCACAACAGGGTATGGGTACGAGCAGTACTTC. The V and J genes are TRBV7-2 and TRBJ2-7; weak D call: TRBD1 (6 bases). Germline-derived CDR1 and CDR2 are SGHTA and FQGNSA. The CDR3 is made up of 17 amino acids. V was trimmed by 5 bases and J by 4 bases, leaving 24 bases between them.

In its sample, this clone was seen once. The chain employs TRBV5-1 and TRBJ1-1; D gene uncertain. This CDR3 comprises 11 residues. CDR1 and CDR2 from the germline V gene are SGHRS and YFSETQ. V was cut by 5 bases and J by 3 bases, with 5 bases left in between. The CDR3 DNA is TGCGCCAGCAGGGGTGACACTGAAGCTTTCTTT. Translating it yields CASRGDTEAFF. Combining the CDR3 with reference TRBV5-1 and TRBJ1-1 gives the whole variable domain KAGVTQTPRYLIKTRGQQVTLSCSPISGHRSVSWYQQTPGQGLQFLFEYFSETQRNKGNFPGRFSGRQFSNSRSEMNVSTLELGDSALYLCASRGDTEAFFGQGTRLTVV.

By sample fraction, this clone is medium-sized (0.01 to 0.1%). The CDR3 loop reads CAISQKREWDEQFF. Here the CDR3 DNA reads TGTGCCATCAGTCAAAAGCGGGAATGGGATGAGCAGTTCTTC. This chain connects TRBV10-3 to TRBJ2-1; 7 positions agree with TRBD2. The V gene's germline CDR1 is ENHRY and CDR2 SYGVKD. The V segment lost 5 bases and the J segment 8 bases; nucleotides outside the gene matches: 9. The CDR3 contains 14 residues.

There are a few counts of this clone. CDR3 sequence reads: CASSQTGGNQPQHF. CDR3 nucleotides: TGTGCCAGCAGTCAAACAGGGGGAAATCAGCCCCAGCATTTT. The chain couples TRBV7-8 to TRBJ1-5; 8 bases align to TRBD1. Trimming cost V 6 bases and J 4 bases; bases outside gene matches: 5. This CDR3 is built from 14 residues. From germline, CDR1 is SGHVS and CDR2 FQNEAQ.

The genes are TRBV5-4 and TRBJ2-7; no reliable D call. This CDR3 region has 14 residues. V was trimmed by 1 base and J by 0 bases, leaving 8 bases between them. Germline CDR1 reads SGHNT; CDR2 reads YYREEE (reference sequence). The CDR3 spells CASSLSQSSYEQYF. The CDR3 bases are TGTGCCAGCAGCTTGTCACAGAGCTCCTACGAGCAGTACTTC.

The V call is TRBV2, the J call TRBJ1-4, with a tentative D call TRBD1 (6 bases). The germline gives CDR1 SNHLY, CDR2 FYNNEI. This CDR3 region has 14 residues. With 11 bases removed from V and 8 bases from J, the gap between germline ends came to 21 bases. The chain's CDR3 is CASLWGARGEKLFF. DNA for the CDR3: TGTGCCTCGTTATGGGGGGCGCGAGGGGAAAAACTGTTTTTT.

This chain connects TRBV7-8 to TRBJ1-2; 7 positions agree with TRBD1. V was clipped by 5 bases and J by 0 bases; unmatched bases: 12. Germline values: CDR1 SGHVS, CDR2 FQNEAQ. The CDR3 is 17 amino acids. The CDR3 nucleotides read TGTGCCAGCAGCCCTCGGGACAGCCAATTAGCTAACTATGGCTACACCTTC. Its protein is CASSPRDSQLANYGYTF.

CDR3 in amino acids: CASRREGSNEQFF. For the CDR3, the DNA is TGCGCCAGCAGGCGGGAGGGCTCCAATGAGCAGTTCTTC. The V and J genes are TRBV10-2 and TRBJ2-1; 9 positions match TRBD2. The germline V gene encodes CDR1 WSHSY and CDR2 SAAADI. Losses at the gene ends were 6 bases for V and 6 bases for J; bases not matched to a gene: 3. This CDR3 is 13 amino acids long.

Notes on this clone: Germline and junction disagree at one end, which may indicate a read error. The gene calls are TRBV7-2 and TRBJ1-5; the D is unclear. Germline CDR1 is SGHTA and CDR2 is FQGNSA. CDR3 length: 13 amino acids. The CDR3 DNA reads TGTGCCAGCACCTTAGTCTCCAATCAGCCCCAGCATTTT. It codes for CASTLVSNQPQHF.

The J gene is TRBJ2-5, the V gene TRBV6-4, with a possible D match to TRBD1 (6 bases). The CDR3 loop spans 13 amino acids. Germline CDR1 and CDR2: MRHNA and SNTAGT. Between the trimmed V and J ends, which lost 6 bases and 2 bases, there was a span of 10 bases. The DNA for the CDR3 is TGTGCCAGCAGCACACAGGGACAAGAGACCCAGTACTTC. It specifies CASSTQGQETQYF.

The rearrangement links TRBV7-8 to TRBJ1-2; 9 bases agree with TRBD1. Germline V lookup: CDR1 SGHVS, CDR2 FQNEAQ. V lost 5 bases, J lost 7 bases, and 8 bases stayed unmatched. This CDR3 is 14 amino acids long. CDR3: CASSPQDRGGGYTF. CDR3 in DNA: TGTGCCAGCAGCCCCCAGGACAGGGGAGGTGGCTACACCTTC.

The chain links TRBV6-5 to TRBJ1-5; D uncertain. CDR3 size: 13 residues. In germline, CDR1 is MNHEY, CDR2 SVGAGI. Trimming removed 5 bases from V and 9 bases from J, with 14 bases in between. The CDR3 loop is CASSLDQVGPQHF. In DNA form, the CDR3 reads TGTGCCAGCAGTCTGGACCAGGTGGGGCCCCAGCATTTT.